Listed here is a single TCR beta chain. Germline V gene sequence: CDR1 MNHNY, CDR2 SVGAGI (reference sequence). Trimming at V came to 5 bases and at J to 1 base, leaving 12 bases not matched to a gene. The CDR3 sequence is 17 residues long. TCR beta chains were sequenced at survey level with immunoSEQ. Libraries were prepared by immunoSEQ multiplex PCR; TCRdb keeps only in-frame clonotypes and omits some of them. This table has about 68,000 clones, roughly 93% appearing once. Sample: PBMCs. The chain uses TRBV6-6 and TRBJ2-7; 9 bases match TRBD1. This receptor was identified in a middle-aged man with rheumatoid arthritis. CDR3 in amino acids: CASSLTHGTGRSYEQYF. DNA for the CDR3: TGTGCCAGCAGTCTTACCCACGGGACAGGGAGGTCCTACGAGCAGTACTTC.